This T cell receptor beta chain is from a study of T cells after yellow fever vaccination. Study outcomes and limitations: It was a small share of clonotypes that appeared in both CD4 and CD8 compartments. The secondary response was weaker, and its peak arrived faster, on day 5 versus 15.

CDR1 is MNHEY and CDR2 is SMNVEV in the germline V gene (reference sequence). V was clipped by 3 bases and J by 5 bases, with 10 bases between them. CDR3 length equals 14 residues. A universal primer site and UMIs were added as TCR cDNA was made by 5'RACE template switching. TCRdb independently ran MiXCR on the 5' RACE reads; one entry per CDR3 protein. The sample contains about 240,000 distinct CDR3 sequences, 6.9% of which appear only once. This clonotype was found a few times. What it recognizes is unknown. This specimen was CD4+ T cells sorted from PBMCs, taken 15 days after the yellow fever booster vaccination. The J gene is TRBJ2-2, the V gene TRBV27, with D perhaps assigned TRBD1 or TRBD2 (5 bases each). The sequence came from a man aged 25 to 45 who received the YFV17D yellow fever vaccine. The CDR3 is CASSFRDGTGELFF. In nucleotides, the CDR3 is TGTGCCAGCAGTTTCCGGGACGGGACCGGGGAGCTGTTTTTT.